The 32 T cell receptor beta chains listed next were all sequenced from one sample in a study of neurological immune-mediated disorders. TCRdb called the 5' RACE reads again in MiXCR, with one record for every CDR3 protein. The table lists about 76,000 distinct CDR3 sequences, approximately 17% of them singletons, with 15% to 19% in the top ten. Sequencing was carried out using PBMCs. These receptors originate from a woman between 35 and 50 years old in good health.

A word on this clonotype: A much larger clonotype is one base distant, so this may be a read error. The V call is TRBV6-6, the J call TRBJ2-7, with D perhaps matching TRBD2 (6 bases). Germline V CDR1 and CDR2: MNHNY, SVGAGI (reference sequence). This CDR3 region has 16 residues. This CDR3 is CASGYSRLEGSYEQYF. The DNA of the CDR3 is TGTGCCAGCGGTTATTCGAGACTAGAAGGTAGCTACGAGCAGTACTTC.

The table lists this clonotype with many counts. The chain is built from TRBV15 and TRBJ2-5; D call uncertain. With 0 bases removed from V and 2 bases from J, the gap between germline ends came to 7 bases. Per the germline V gene, CDR1 is LNHNV and CDR2 is YYDKDF (reference sequence). This CDR3 contains 14 residues. CDR3: CATSRDYLQETQYF. In DNA form, the CDR3 reads TGTGCCACCAGCAGAGATTACCTGCAAGAGACCCAGTACTTC. Full variable domain (rest looked up from reference TRBV15 and TRBJ2-5): DAMVIQNPRYQVTQFGKPVTLSCSQTLNHNVMYWYQQKSSQAPKLLFHYYDKDFNNEADTPDNFQSRRPNTSFCFLDIRSPGLGDTAMYLCATSRDYLQETQYFGPGTRLLVL.

The chain combines TRBV23-1 with TRBJ2-3, with 8 bases aligning to TRBD2. TRBV23-1 is given ORF status, its function remaining uncertain. After removal of 6 bases from V and 3 bases from J, the junction contained 17 bases not matched to a gene. The CDR3 is 18 residues long. The CDR3 nucleotides read TGCGCCAGCAGAGTGGCGGCTAGCGGGCGTAGTAAGACAGATACGCAGTATTTT. It encodes CASRVAASGRSKTDTQYF.

This clonotype has just one count. This rearrangement joins TRBV12-3 or TRBV12-4 to TRBJ1-2; no clear D. The CDR3 sequence is 12 residues long. V was clipped by 8 bases and J by 7 bases, with 14 bases between them. Here the CDR3 DNA reads TGTGCCAGCCAAAAGGCGATCGGTGGCTACACCTTC. Translated: CASQKAIGGYTF.

This clonotype has a count of ten or more. The chain recombines TRBV7-3 with TRBJ2-3; D tentatively fits TRBD1 or TRBD2 (5 bases each). The CDR3 loop spans 14 amino acids. Germline-derived CDR1 and CDR2 are SGHTA and FQGTGA. The V and J ends lost 5 bases and 3 bases respectively, with 12 bases between them. The CDR3 nucleotides are TGTGCCAGCAGCCGTGGGACGTGGACAGATACGCAGTATTTT. It encodes CASSRGTWTDTQYF.

This sequence joins TRBV20-1 and TRBJ2-1, with TRBD2 matching over 8 bases. CDR3 size: 16 residues. Germline V lookup: CDR1 DFQATT, CDR2 SNEGSKA (reference sequence). V shed 3 bases, J shed 6 bases, and the junction held 13 bases outside the gene matches. CDR3 sequence: CSASRQRGGRGNEQFF. As DNA, the CDR3 is TGCAGTGCTAGTAGACAACGGGGGGGCCGTGGCAATGAGCAGTTCTTC.

This clonotype was detected many times. This rearrangement joins TRBV2 to TRBJ2-7; 7 bases align to TRBD1. Trimming removed 5 bases from V and 2 bases from J; junction bases left unmatched: 3. CDR1 is SNHLY and CDR2 is FYNNEI in the germline V gene. CDR3 size: 13 residues. The CDR3 DNA sequence: TGTGCCAGCAGTAAAGGGACAGCCTACGAGCAGTACGTC. This encodes CASSKGTAYEQYV.

In its sample, this clonotype was seen many times. The V gene is TRBV20-1, the J gene TRBJ2-5; possibly TRBD1 for D (7 bases). V was pared by 0 bases and J by 5 bases, with 13 bases between. CDR3 length: 14 residues. Germline V gene data show CDR1 as DFQATT and CDR2 as SNEGSKA (reference sequence). The CDR3 bases are TGCAGTGCTAGAGATCCCGCAGGGGGGGAGACCCAGTACTTC. This gives the protein CSARDPAGGETQYF.

This clonotype showed up many times. The genes are TRBV6-1 and TRBJ2-2, with D perhaps TRBD2 (6 bases). This CDR3 has 15 amino acids. V lost 10 bases to trimming and J lost 2 bases, with 17 bases between them. Germline CDR1 is MNHNS and CDR2 is SASEGT. CDR3 in DNA: TGTGCCACCATGAGGGAGGTGGGAAACACCGGGGAGCTGTTTTTT. It specifies CATMREVGNTGELFF.

Ten or more counts support this clonotype. J is TRBJ2-1 and V is TRBV24-1; 8 nucleotides line up with TRBD1. Trimming cost V 2 bases and J 6 bases; bases outside gene matches: 5. CDR1 and CDR2 (germline): KGHDR, SFDVKD. The CDR3 has 15 residues. The CDR3 DNA follows: TGTGCCACCAGTGATTCGACAGGGGTCATCAATGAGCAGTTCTTC. Residues: CATSDSTGVINEQFF.

This clonotype was picked up many times. V usage is TRBV6-5 and J usage is TRBJ1-2; D is unclear. Germline V CDR1 and CDR2: MNHEY, SVGAGI. The CDR3 loop spans 14 amino acids. V was trimmed by 6 bases and J by 7 bases, leaving 18 bases between them. The CDR3: CASSSQDVPPGYTF. CDR3 DNA sequence: TGTGCCAGCAGCTCTCAGGATGTTCCCCCTGGCTACACCTTC.

This clonotype was detected many times. The rearrangement links TRBV20-1 to TRBJ2-3, with 8 positions matching TRBD2. The CDR3 totals 16 residues. In germline, CDR1 is DFQATT, CDR2 SNEGSKA (reference sequence). The J segment lost 0 bases and the V segment lost 3 bases, leaving 8 bases of the junction unmatched. In DNA, the CDR3 is TGCAGTGCTAGCCCCACGGGGGGGGGAAGCACAGATACGCAGTATTTT. Translated, it gives CSASPTGGGSTDTQYF.

This clonotype was counted ten times or more. The chain links TRBV20-1 to TRBJ2-7; the D gene is possibly TRBD1 (6 bases). Trimming pared 5 bases from V and 0 bases from J, leaving 11 bases between. The germline V gene encodes CDR1 DFQATT and CDR2 SNEGSKA (reference sequence). The CDR3 is 13 residues long. The chain's CDR3 is CSAWTASSYEQYF. In DNA, the CDR3 is TGCAGTGCTTGGACAGCGAGCTCCTACGAGCAGTACTTC.

In its sample, this clonotype was seen many times. This chain links TRBV12-3 or TRBV12-4 with TRBJ1-1; 7 bases are shared with TRBD1. The junction had 7 bases not matched to a gene; V was cut back by 7 bases and J by 5 bases. This CDR3 region has 13 residues. CDR3 sequence (DNA): TGTGCCAGCATGCGCAGGGGGGTTACTGAAGCTTTCTTT. Protein: CASMRRGVTEAFF.

In the case of this clonotype: Sequence at one end of the junction differs from germline and may be a read error. CDR3 in amino acids: CDSRPERGLYSPLHF. For the CDR3, the DNA is TGTGACAGCCGCCCTGAAAGGGGTTTGTATTCACCCCTCCACTTT. The rearrangement uses TRBV27 and TRBJ1-6; weak D call: TRBD1 (5 bases). Germline V lookup: CDR1 MNHEY, CDR2 SMNVEV (reference sequence). This CDR3 spans 15 amino acids.

On this clonotype itself: Since a much larger clone is just one base distant, this may be a read error. This chain joins TRBV5-1 and TRBJ2-2; TRBD2 matches at 13 bases. Germline lookup yields CDR1 SGHRS and CDR2 YFSETQ. This CDR3 spans 15 amino acids. The CDR3 DNA is TGCGCCAGCAGGACTAGCGGGGGGAACAACGGGGAGCTGTTTTTT. It is translated as CASRTSGGNNGELFF.

This rearrangement joins TRBV5-1 to TRBJ1-1; D might be TRBD1 (5 bases). V lost 4 bases and J lost 8, with 18 bases in between. Germline lookup yields CDR1 SGHRS and CDR2 YFSETQ. This CDR3 has 14 residues. The CDR3 loop is CASSQTTGTSEAFF. The CDR3 DNA reads as TGCGCCAGCAGCCAAACTACCGGGACCTCCGAAGCTTTCTTT.

This clonotype was observed many times. The J gene is TRBJ1-2, the V gene TRBV5-1; 9 bases agree with TRBD1. This CDR3 has 13 residues. V lost 3 bases, J lost 8 bases, and 5 bases stayed unmatched. CDR1 is SGHRS, CDR2 YFSETQ, per germline. CDR3 sequence (DNA): TGCGCCAGCAGCTGGGGGACAGGGAACGGCTACACCTTC. Translated: CASSWGTGNGYTF. The variable domain in full, completed from reference TRBV5-1 and TRBJ1-2, reads KAGVTQTPRYLIKTRGQQVTLSCSPISGHRSVSWYQQTPGQGLQFLFEYFSETQRNKGNFPGRFSGRQFSNSRSEMNVSTLELGDSALYLCASSWGTGNGYTFGSGTRLTVV.

The sample holds many counts of this clonotype. The chain joins TRBV7-9 to TRBJ2-7; D tentatively fits TRBD1 or TRBD2 (5 bases each). The CDR3 has 14 amino acids. V was cut by 5 bases and J by 2 bases, with 13 bases left in between. Looked up from germline, CDR1 is SEHNR and CDR2 is FQNEAQ (reference sequence). In DNA, the CDR3 is TGTGCCAGCAGCGCTCCGGGACGGACCTACGAGCAGTACTTC. It yields the protein CASSAPGRTYEQYF.

The V call is TRBV6-6, the J call TRBJ1-4; possible D gene TRBD1, 5 bases. Trimming left V 5 bases short and J 13 bases short, with 14 bases between. Germline assignment: CDR1 MNHNY and CDR2 SVGAGI (reference sequence). This CDR3 comprises 12 residues. CDR3 in amino acids: CASSPGTVRLFF. As DNA, the CDR3 is TGTGCCAGCAGTCCCGGGACCGTGCGACTGTTTTTT.

This clonotype has ten or more counts. J is TRBJ2-3 and V is TRBV5-1; D is perhaps TRBD2 (5 bases). The CDR3 has 14 residues. V was cut by 1 base and J by 3 bases, with 9 bases left in between. Germline lookup yields CDR1 SGHRS and CDR2 YFSETQ. The CDR3 DNA reads as TGCGCCAGCAGCTTGTCCGGGGAGACAGATACGCAGTATTTT. Its translation is CASSLSGETDTQYF. The full variable domain, with the rest looked up from reference TRBV5-1 and TRBJ2-3, is KAGVTQTPRYLIKTRGQQVTLSCSPISGHRSVSWYQQTPGQGLQFLFEYFSETQRNKGNFPGRFSGRQFSNSRSEMNVSTLELGDSALYLCASSLSGETDTQYFGPGTRLTVL.

This clonotype has a handful of counts. The chain links TRBV18 to TRBJ2-7; 10 bases are a match to TRBD1. Trimming took 6 bases from V and 5 from J; bases not matched to a gene: 19. Per germline, CDR1 KGHSH and CDR2 LQKENI. The CDR3 contains 18 residues. This chain's CDR3 is CASSLNTMPGQGYHEQYF. The CDR3 DNA reads as TGTGCCAGCTCCCTAAATACTATGCCGGGACAGGGGTATCACGAGCAGTACTTC.

The table lists this clonotype with many counts. The chain couples TRBV5-1 to TRBJ2-1; D uncertain. From germline, CDR1 is SGHRS and CDR2 YFSETQ. Trimming took 7 bases from V and 0 from J, leaving 14 bases between them. CDR3 length equals 15 residues. The CDR3 protein is CASRPVLSSYNEQFF. DNA for the CDR3: TGCGCCAGCCGACCCGTTCTCAGCTCCTACAATGAGCAGTTCTTC. Full variable domain (rest looked up from reference TRBV5-1 and TRBJ2-1): KAGVTQTPRYLIKTRGQQVTLSCSPISGHRSVSWYQQTPGQGLQFLFEYFSETQRNKGNFPGRFSGRQFSNSRSEMNVSTLELGDSALYLCASRPVLSSYNEQFFGPGTRLTVL.

This clonotype was seen ten or more times. The chain recombines TRBV10-3 with TRBJ1-1; 7 nucleotides agree with TRBD1. CDR3 length equals 15 residues. Germline V gene sequence: CDR1 ENHRY, CDR2 SYGVKD. The trim removed 9 bases at V and 0 bases at J, leaving 10 bases unmatched. The DNA for the CDR3 is TGTGCCATTGACAGGGCCCGCAACTTGAACACTGAAGCTTTCTTT. Translation gives CAIDRARNLNTEAFF.

This clonotype was seen ten or more times. This chain uses TRBV5-5 with TRBJ2-1; D is perhaps TRBD1 (6 bases). Trimming shortened V by 3 bases and J by 9 bases, and 13 bases separated the two germline ends. The CDR3 runs 13 residues. CDR1 is SGHKS and CDR2 is YYEKEE in the germline V gene (reference sequence). CDR3 DNA sequence: TGTGCCAGCAGCTCTCCAGGGGTGGGTGAGCAGTTCTTC. Protein: CASSSPGVGEQFF.

This clonotype was counted at least ten times. The chain is built from TRBV2 and TRBJ2-3; D unresolved. Trimming shortened V by 2 bases and J by 5 bases, and 8 bases separated the two germline ends. The CDR3 contains 13 residues. Germline V gives CDR1 SNHLY, CDR2 FYNNEI. CDR3 sequence: CASSELAEDTQYF. Written as DNA, the CDR3 is TGTGCCAGCAGTGAATTGGCCGAAGATACGCAGTATTTT.

Notes on this clonotype: An end of the junction does not agree with germline; a read error may underlie this. The rearrangement links TRBV6-2 or TRBV6-3 to TRBJ1-4, with no clear D. The germline V gene has CDR1 MNHEY and CDR2 SVGEGT. The CDR3 has 14 residues. The CDR3 bases are TGTGTCAGCAGTTACTCGGCCTACCCGGTAAAACTGTTTTTT. Its protein product is CVSSYSAYPVKLFF.

This clonotype has just one count. V usage is TRBV20-1 and J usage is TRBJ2-1; 9 nucleotides agree with TRBD2. V was clipped by 5 bases and J by 2 bases; unmatched bases: 13. The germline V gene has CDR1 DFQATT and CDR2 SNEGSKA (reference sequence). The CDR3 is 17 residues long. The CDR3 sequence is CSALTSGWATTYNEQFF. The DNA of the CDR3 is TGCAGTGCTCTTACTAGCGGGTGGGCAACGACCTACAATGAGCAGTTCTTC.

This clonotype was counted at least ten times. The chain uses TRBV6-5 and TRBJ2-1; no reliable D call. The CDR3 is made up of 15 amino acids. V lost 5 bases, J lost 0 bases, and 11 bases lay in between. CDR1 is MNHEY and CDR2 is SVGAGI in the germline V gene. The chain's CDR3 is CASSPGPRSYNEQFF. The CDR3 nucleotides read TGTGCCAGCAGTCCAGGACCCCGCTCCTACAATGAGCAGTTCTTC.

This clonotype was seen many times. The chain links TRBV2 to TRBJ2-1; D possibly corresponds to TRBD1 (6 bases). The CDR3 extends over 13 amino acids. The germline V gene has CDR1 SNHLY and CDR2 FYNNEI. Deletions cut 11 bases from V and 5 bases from J, with 16 bases between. Here the CDR3 DNA reads TGTGCCGGCAACCGGGACAACAACAATGAGCAGTTCTTC. Its protein product is CAGNRDNNNEQFF.

This clonotype was detected many times. V usage is TRBV11-2 and J usage is TRBJ1-2; D might be TRBD1 (5 bases). Germline assignment: CDR1 SGHAT and CDR2 FQNNGV. The germline V and J ends were trimmed by 5 bases and 8 bases, with 18 bases remaining between them. The CDR3 has 14 residues. The CDR3 DNA follows: TGTGCCAGCAGCCCAGTGTCGGGAGGGGAAGGCTACACCTTC. Protein: CASSPVSGGEGYTF. The whole variable domain, remainder taken from reference TRBV11-2 and TRBJ1-2, is EAGVAQSPRYKIIEKRQSVAFWCNPISGHATLYWYQQILGQGPKLLIQFQNNGVVDDSQLPKDRFSAERLKGVDSTLKIQPAKLEDSAVYLCASSPVSGGEGYTFGSGTRLTVV.

In its sample, this clonotype was seen many times. V usage is TRBV20-1 and J usage is TRBJ2-3; 8 bases are a match to TRBD2. Germline V CDR1 and CDR2: DFQATT, SNEGSKA (reference sequence). The CDR3 spans 14 residues. The V segment lost 6 bases and the J segment 0 bases; nucleotides outside the gene matches: 5. For the CDR3, the DNA is TGCAGTGCCCTAAGCGGGGGAAGCACAGATACGCAGTATTTT. Translated: CSALSGGSTDTQYF.